Following are 2 T cell receptor beta chains from one sample sequenced in a study of control samples from healthy donors and cancer patients. Method: immunoSEQ multiplex PCR; TCRdb's copy keeps in-frame clones and lacks some. The table has 70,000 to 75,000 clones, roughly 90% seen once. The sample was PBMCs. These receptors all stem from a man aged 55 to 70 with lung cancer.

V usage is TRBV12-5 and J usage is TRBJ1-3; 7 bases are shared with TRBD1. The V and J ends lost 3 bases and 1 base, in that order; junction bases with no gene match: 3. Per the germline V gene, CDR1 is LGHNT and CDR2 is FRNRAP. The CDR3 is made up of 15 amino acids. CDR3 sequence: CASGLSQGSGNTIYF. The CDR3 region has the DNA TGTGCTAGTGGTTTATCACAGGGGTCTGGAAACACCATATATTTT.

The chain couples TRBV30 to TRBJ2-5, with a weak D call TRBD2 (5 bases). The ends were cut back, 0 bases at V and 5 bases at J, with 10 bases in the middle. The CDR3 extends over 13 amino acids. Looked up from germline, CDR1 is GTSNPN and CDR2 is SVGIG (reference sequence). The CDR3 protein is CAWSVHTRETQYF. Written as DNA, the CDR3 is TGTGCCTGGAGTGTTCACACTAGGGAGACCCAGTACTTC. The full variable domain, completed using reference TRBV30 and TRBJ2-5, is SQTIHQWPATLVQPVGSPLSLECTVEGTSNPNLYWYRQAAGRGLQLLFYSVGIGQISSEVPQNLSASRPQDRQFILSSKKLLLSDSGFYLCAWSVHTRETQYFGPGTRLLVL.